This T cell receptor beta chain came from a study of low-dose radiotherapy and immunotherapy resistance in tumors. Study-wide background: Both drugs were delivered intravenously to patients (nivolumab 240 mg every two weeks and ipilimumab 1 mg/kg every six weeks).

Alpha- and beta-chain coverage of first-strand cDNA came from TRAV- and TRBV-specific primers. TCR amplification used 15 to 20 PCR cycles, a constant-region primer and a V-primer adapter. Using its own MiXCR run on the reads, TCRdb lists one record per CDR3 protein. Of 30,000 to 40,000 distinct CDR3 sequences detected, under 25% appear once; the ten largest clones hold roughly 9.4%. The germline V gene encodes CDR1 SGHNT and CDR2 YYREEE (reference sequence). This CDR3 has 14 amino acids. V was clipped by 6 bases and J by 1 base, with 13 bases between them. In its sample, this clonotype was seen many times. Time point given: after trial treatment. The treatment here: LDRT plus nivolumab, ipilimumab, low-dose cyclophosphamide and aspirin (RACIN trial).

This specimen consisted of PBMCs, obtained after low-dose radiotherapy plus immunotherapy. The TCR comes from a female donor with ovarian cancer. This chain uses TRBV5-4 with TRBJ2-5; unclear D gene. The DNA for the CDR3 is TGTGCCAGCAACTCTAAGGGATTCCAAGAGACCCAGTACTTC. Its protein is CASNSKGFQETQYF.